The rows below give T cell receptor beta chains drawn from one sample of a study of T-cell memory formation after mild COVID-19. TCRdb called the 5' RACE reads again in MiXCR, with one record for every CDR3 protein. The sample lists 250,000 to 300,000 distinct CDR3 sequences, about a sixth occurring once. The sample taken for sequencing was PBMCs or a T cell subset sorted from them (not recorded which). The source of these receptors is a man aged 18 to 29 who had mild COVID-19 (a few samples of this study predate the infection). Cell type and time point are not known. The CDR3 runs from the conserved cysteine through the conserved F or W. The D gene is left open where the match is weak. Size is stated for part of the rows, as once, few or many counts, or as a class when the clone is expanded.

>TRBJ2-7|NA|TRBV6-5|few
CASSYGGRGSYEQYF
TGTGCCAGCAGTTACGGGGGACGCGGCTCCTACGAGCAGTACTTC
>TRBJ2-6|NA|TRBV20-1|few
CSAPFKGHGANVLTF
TGCAGTGCTCCCTTTAAGGGGCATGGGGCCAACGTCCTGACTTTC
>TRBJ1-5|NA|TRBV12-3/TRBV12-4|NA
CATRKGNQPQHF
TGTGCCACCCGAAAGGGGAATCAGCCCCAGCATTTT
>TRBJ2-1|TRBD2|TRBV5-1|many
CASRATSGGSYNEQFF
TGCGCCAGCAGGGCCACTAGCGGGGGTTCCTACAATGAGCAGTTCTTC
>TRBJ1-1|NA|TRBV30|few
CAWNSRVPEAFF
TGTGCCTGGAATAGCAGGGTCCCTGAAGCTTTCTTT
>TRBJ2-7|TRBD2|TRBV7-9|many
CASSRDYYEQYF
TGTGCCAGCAGCCGGGACTACTACGAGCAGTACTTC
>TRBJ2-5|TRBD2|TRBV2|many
CAGGLAGGGTQYF
TGTGCCGGTGGACTAGCGGGGGGAGGGACCCAGTACTTC
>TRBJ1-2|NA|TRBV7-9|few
CASSSTSVGRAGAENGYTF
TGTGCCAGCAGCTCCACCTCCGTGGGCAGGGCCGGGGCAGAGAATGGCTACACCTTC
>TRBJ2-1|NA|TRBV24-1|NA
CATGRDTTYNEQFF
TGTGCCACCGGGAGGGACACGACCTACAATGAGCAGTTCTTC
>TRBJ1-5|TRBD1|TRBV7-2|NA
CASRAARTGDGSNQPQHF
TGTGCCAGCAGGGCCGCCCGGACAGGGGATGGGAGCAATCAGCCCCAGCATTTT
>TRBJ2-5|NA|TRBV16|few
CASSPDRFGTQYF
TGTGCCAGCAGTCCTGACAGGTTCGGGACCCAGTACTTC
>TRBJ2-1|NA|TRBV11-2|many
CASSLRLDYNEQFF
TGTGCCAGCAGCTTAAGACTAGATTACAATGAGCAGTTCTTC
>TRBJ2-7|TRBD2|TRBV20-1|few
CSAQKGRAGGYEQYF
TGCAGTGCCCAAAAGGGGAGAGCGGGAGGTTACGAGCAGTACTTC
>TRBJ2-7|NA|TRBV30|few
CAWSVERAHEQYF
TGTGCCTGGAGTGTTGAGCGAGCCCACGAGCAGTACTTC
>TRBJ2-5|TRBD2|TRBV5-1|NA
CASSLGRGGETQYF
TGCGCCAGCAGCCTCGGGCGGGGGGGAGAGACCCAGTACTTC
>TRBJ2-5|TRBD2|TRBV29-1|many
CSVEELREAGIQETQYF
TGCAGCGTTGAAGAGTTACGGGAAGCGGGGATCCAAGAGACCCAGTACTTC
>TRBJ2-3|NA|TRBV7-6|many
CASSLEGHTDTQYF
TGTGCCAGCAGCTTAGAGGGCCACACAGATACGCAGTATTTT
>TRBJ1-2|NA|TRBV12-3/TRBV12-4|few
CASTPGPSNYGYTF
TGTGCCAGCACGCCAGGGCCTTCTAACTATGGCTACACCTTC
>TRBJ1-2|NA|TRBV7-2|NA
CANRPGLGPYGYTF
TGTGCCAACCGACCAGGATTGGGCCCTTATGGCTACACCTTC
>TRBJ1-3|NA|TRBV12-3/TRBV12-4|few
CASSANGNTIYF
TGTGCCAGCAGTGCCAATGGAAACACCATATATTTT
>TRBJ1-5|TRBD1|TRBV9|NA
CASSVGTGADNQPQHF
TGTGCCAGCAGCGTAGGAACAGGGGCGGACAATCAGCCCCAGCATTTT
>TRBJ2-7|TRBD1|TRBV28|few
CASRDRDRSSYEQYF
TGTGCCAGCAGAGACCGGGACAGGAGCTCCTACGAGCAGTACTTC
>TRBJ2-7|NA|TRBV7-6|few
CASSLSDWRYGGYHEQYF
TGTGCCAGCAGCCTCTCCGATTGGCGGTACGGGGGATATCACGAGCAGTACTTC